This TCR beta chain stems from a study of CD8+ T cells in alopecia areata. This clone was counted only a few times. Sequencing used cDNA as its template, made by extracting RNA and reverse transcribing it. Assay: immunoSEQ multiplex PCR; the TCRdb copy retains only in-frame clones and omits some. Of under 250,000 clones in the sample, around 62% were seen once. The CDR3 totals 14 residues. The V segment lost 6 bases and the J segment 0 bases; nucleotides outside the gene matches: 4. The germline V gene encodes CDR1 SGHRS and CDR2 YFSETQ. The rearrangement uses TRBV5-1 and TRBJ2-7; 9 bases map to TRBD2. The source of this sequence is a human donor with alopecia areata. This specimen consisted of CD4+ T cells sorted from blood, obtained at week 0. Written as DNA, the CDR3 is TGCGCCAGCAAGCGGGAGGTGGGCTCCTACGAGCAGTACTTC. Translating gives CASKREVGSYEQYF.